The clone carrying this T cell receptor (beta chain) was observed a handful of times. This sample is drawn from a study of T-cell reconstitution after alpha-beta-depleted transplantation in children. TCRbeta library construction was performed incorporating unique molecular identifiers. From the PCR reads, TCRdb called clonotypes with MiXCR, one entry per CDR3 protein. This sample has some 220,000 distinct CDR3 sequences; about 9.5% occur once, and the top ten carry about 6.2%. This TCR came from a human donor who donated a stem cell graft to a child with acute lymphoblastic leukemia. The specimen comprised PBMCs from the stem cell graft donor, sampled from the stem cell graft.

The CDR3 bases are TGTGCCAGCACCGAGGGACAGGGCGGGACTGAAGCTTTCTTT. It is translated as CASTEGQGGTEAFF. The chain joins TRBV7-9 to TRBJ1-1, with 9 nucleotides matching TRBD1. The CDR3 loop spans 14 amino acids. Trimming cost V 7 bases and J 5 bases; bases outside gene matches: 8. Germline loops: CDR1 SEHNR, CDR2 FQNEAQ (reference sequence). Together with reference TRBV7-9 and TRBJ1-1, the CDR3 gives the full variable domain: DTGVSQNPRHKITKRGQNVTFRCDPISEHNRLYWYRQTLGQGPEFLTYFQNEAQLEKSRLLSDRFSAERPKGSFSTLEIQRTEQGDSAMYLCASTEGQGGTEAFFGQGTRLTVV.